One TCR beta chain is described in this entry. What it recognizes is unknown. Primers: 60 Vbeta forward and 13 Jbeta reverse. Assay used: immunoSEQ multiplex PCR; TCRdb lists only in-frame clones, some missing. Here the sample spans 200,000 to 250,000 clones, more than 65% being singletons. The source of the sample is a study of cytomegalovirus exposure and HLA in healthy donors. The germline V gene encodes CDR1 MNHNY and CDR2 SVGAGI (reference sequence). The V gene lost 0 bases and the J gene lost 6 bases, with 8 bases spanning the gap. The CDR3 loop spans 13 amino acids. Study results and limitations: Researchers reported that a few CMV-associated chains were confirmed in vitro as CMV antigen-specific.

The chain employs TRBV6-6 and TRBJ1-1; D remains unclear. The TCR sequence derives from a man aged 18 to 29 in good health and CMV-seronegative. The sample taken for sequencing was PBMCs. CDR3 nucleotides: TGTGCCAGCAGTTACTCATTCGGGGCTGAAGCTTTCTTT. Amino acids: CASSYSFGAEAFF.